These T cell receptor beta chains were read from a single sample in a study of control samples from healthy donors and cancer patients. TCRdb's copy holds only in-frame clones and misses some; the assay was immunoSEQ multiplex PCR. The sample lists some 410,000 clones; 80% to 95% were seen once. Source material: PBMCs. The receptors stem from a man aged 35 to 55 with head and neck cancer. The CDR3 runs from the conserved cysteine through the conserved F or W. The order of the fields is V gene, D gene, clone size, J gene, CDR3 DNA, CDR3 protein. D genes are given only for firm matches. Expanded clones get a size class; other rows say once, few or many, or leave the size out.

v_call: TRBV18; d_call: TRBD2; clone_size: .; j_call: TRBJ2-4; cdr3_nt: TGTGCCAGCTCAGAGAGCGGGAATAACATTCAGTACTTC; cdr3_aa: CASSESGNNIQYF
v_call: TRBV7-3; d_call: TRBD1; clone_size: .; j_call: TRBJ2-1; cdr3_nt: TGTGCCAGCAGCTTAACAGGGACAGGGGGCGGTGAGCAGTTCTTC; cdr3_aa: CASSLTGTGGGEQFF
v_call: TRBV7-2; d_call: .; clone_size: .; j_call: TRBJ1-5; cdr3_nt: TGTGCCAGCAGCCCAGTGGGGATAAATAGCAATCAGCCCCAGCATTTT; cdr3_aa: CASSPVGINSNQPQHF
v_call: TRBV19; d_call: .; clone_size: .; j_call: TRBJ2-7; cdr3_nt: TGTGCCACCCAAGTCTTGGGGTCTCTCGGGTACGAGCAGTACTTC; cdr3_aa: CATQVLGSLGYEQYF
v_call: TRBV27; d_call: .; clone_size: .; j_call: TRBJ2-2; cdr3_nt: TGTGCCAGCAGCCCCCCCGGTTTGGGGCTGTACACCGGGGAGCTGTTTTTT; cdr3_aa: CASSPPGLGLYTGELFF
v_call: TRBV2; d_call: .; clone_size: .; j_call: TRBJ2-3; cdr3_nt: TGTGCCAGCAGCAGAGAGGGGAGGCGCACAGATACGCAGTATTTT; cdr3_aa: CASSREGRRTDTQYF
v_call: TRBV28; d_call: .; clone_size: .; j_call: TRBJ1-2; cdr3_nt: TGTGCCAGCAGTTTCTCGGGTGTCTATGGCTACACCTTC; cdr3_aa: CASSFSGVYGYTF
v_call: TRBV6-5; d_call: .; clone_size: .; j_call: TRBJ1-4; cdr3_nt: TGTGCCAGTCTCGGATGGGATGAAAAACTGTTTTTT; cdr3_aa: CASLGWDEKLFF
v_call: TRBV7-8; d_call: TRBD1; clone_size: .; j_call: TRBJ1-2; cdr3_nt: TGTGCCAGCAGCTTACAGGGGGACCCTAACTATGGCTACACCTTC; cdr3_aa: CASSLQGDPNYGYTF
v_call: TRBV4-2; d_call: .; clone_size: .; j_call: TRBJ1-5; cdr3_nt: TGTGCCAGCAGCCAAGAAATCCCCCGGGCGAGCAATCAGCCCCAGCATTTT; cdr3_aa: CASSQEIPRASNQPQHF
v_call: TRBV11-2; d_call: .; clone_size: .; j_call: TRBJ1-5; cdr3_nt: TGTGCCAGCAGCCCTAACAGGGAAGGGAATCAGCCCCAGCATTTT; cdr3_aa: CASSPNREGNQPQHF
v_call: TRBV7-3; d_call: .; clone_size: .; j_call: TRBJ2-3; cdr3_nt: TGTGCCAGCAGCTTAGGGGAGGGGGACGGAACAGATACGCAGTATTTT; cdr3_aa: CASSLGEGDGTDTQYF
v_call: TRBV4-1; d_call: TRBD2; clone_size: .; j_call: TRBJ2-7; cdr3_nt: TGCGCCAGCAGCCAAGATTCGGGTAGGGTAGCGGGAGTCCCTTACGAGCAGTACTTC; cdr3_aa: CASSQDSGRVAGVPYEQYF
v_call: TRBV27; d_call: TRBD1; clone_size: .; j_call: TRBJ1-2; cdr3_nt: TGTGCCACCCAGCCCATCCAGGGGGCGGTTCATGGCTACACCTTC; cdr3_aa: CATQPIQGAVHGYTF
v_call: TRBV6-5; d_call: .; clone_size: .; j_call: TRBJ1-6; cdr3_nt: TGTGCCAGTCGAAACACAGGGCTTAATTCACCCCTCCACTTT; cdr3_aa: CASRNTGLNSPLHF
v_call: TRBV9; d_call: TRBD1; clone_size: .; j_call: TRBJ2-1; cdr3_nt: TGTGCCAGCAGCGTAGGTGGACAGGGGAATGAGCAGTTCTTC; cdr3_aa: CASSVGGQGNEQFF
v_call: TRBV7-9; d_call: .; clone_size: .; j_call: TRBJ1-2; cdr3_nt: TGTGCCAGCACGCAATGGGGGTCTGGGGTTGGCTACACCTTC; cdr3_aa: CASTQWGSGVGYTF
v_call: TRBV4-2; d_call: TRBD2; clone_size: .; j_call: TRBJ2-3; cdr3_nt: TGTGCCAGCAGCCAAGAAGATATAGCGGGAGGGTCGGATACGCAGTATTTT; cdr3_aa: CASSQEDIAGGSDTQYF
v_call: TRBV2; d_call: TRBD1; clone_size: .; j_call: TRBJ1-4; cdr3_nt: TGTGCCAGCGGACAGGGGGCAGTAGATGAAAAACTGTTTTTT; cdr3_aa: CASGQGAVDEKLFF
v_call: TRBV29-1; d_call: .; clone_size: .; j_call: TRBJ2-7; cdr3_nt: TGCAGCGTTGAACAGGGTTACTCCTACGAGCAGTACTTC; cdr3_aa: CSVEQGYSYEQYF
v_call: TRBV10-3; d_call: .; clone_size: once; j_call: TRBJ1-4; cdr3_nt: TGTGCCATCAGTGACCAGGGCGAGGCTAATGAAAAACTGTTTTTT; cdr3_aa: CAISDQGEANEKLFF
v_call: TRBV28; d_call: TRBD1; clone_size: .; j_call: TRBJ2-1; cdr3_nt: TGTGCCAGCAGTTCAGGACAGGGGGCCGACAATGAGCAGTTCTTC; cdr3_aa: CASSSGQGADNEQFF
v_call: TRBV24-1; d_call: .; clone_size: once; j_call: TRBJ2-3; cdr3_nt: TGTGCCACCAGTGATACTTCGTCGGGCACAGATACGCAGTATTTT; cdr3_aa: CATSDTSSGTDTQYF
v_call: TRBV2; d_call: .; clone_size: few; j_call: TRBJ1-5; cdr3_nt: TGTGCCAGCAGTGAAGGCCGGATTAGCAATCAGCCCCAGCATTTT; cdr3_aa: CASSEGRISNQPQHF
v_call: TRBV4-3; d_call: .; clone_size: .; j_call: TRBJ1-4; cdr3_nt: TGCGCCAGCAGCCAATTGTTAGGGACAAACGAAAAACTGTTTTTT; cdr3_aa: CASSQLLGTNEKLFF
v_call: TRBV15; d_call: .; clone_size: .; j_call: TRBJ2-5; cdr3_nt: TGTGCCACCAGGTCCAGCAAGCCCCAAGAGACCCAGTACTTC; cdr3_aa: CATRSSKPQETQYF
v_call: TRBV6-1; d_call: TRBD1; clone_size: .; j_call: TRBJ2-2; cdr3_nt: TGTGCCAGCAGTGAATCAGCAGGGGGCGTCGGAGTGGTAGCCCCCGGGGAGCTGTTTTTT; cdr3_aa: CASSESAGGVGVVAPGELFF
v_call: TRBV3-1/TRBV3-2; d_call: .; clone_size: once; j_call: TRBJ2-3; cdr3_nt: TGTGCCAGCAGCCCCTTGTCTCCCCCATCACCCACGCAGTATTTT; cdr3_aa: CASSPLSPPSPTQYF
v_call: TRBV5-4; d_call: .; clone_size: once; j_call: TRBJ2-5; cdr3_nt: TGTGCCAGCAGCGACACTGGGACTCAAGAGACCCAGTACTTC; cdr3_aa: CASSDTGTQETQYF
v_call: TRBV15; d_call: .; clone_size: .; j_call: TRBJ1-5; cdr3_nt: TGTGCCACCAGCAGAGATAGGCGGGGTGGGTTCAATCAGCCCCAGCATTTT; cdr3_aa: CATSRDRRGGFNQPQHF
v_call: TRBV27; d_call: .; clone_size: .; j_call: TRBJ2-2; cdr3_nt: TGTGCCAGCAGTTCCGTGGCCGGGGAGCTGTTTTTT; cdr3_aa: CASSSVAGELFF
v_call: TRBV6-2/TRBV6-3; d_call: .; clone_size: .; j_call: TRBJ1-1; cdr3_nt: TGTGCCAGCAGTTACCCTAGGACAGTTATGAACACTGAAGCTTTCTTT; cdr3_aa: CASSYPRTVMNTEAFF
v_call: TRBV6-5; d_call: .; clone_size: .; j_call: TRBJ2-7; cdr3_nt: TGTGCCAGCAGTTACTCCCACGAATTAATAGAGCAGTACTTC; cdr3_aa: CASSYSHELIEQYF
v_call: TRBV6-6; d_call: .; clone_size: .; j_call: TRBJ2-3; cdr3_nt: TGTGCCAGCAGTTACGGGGGGGGACAAGATACGCAGTATTTT; cdr3_aa: CASSYGGGQDTQYF
v_call: TRBV20-1; d_call: .; clone_size: .; j_call: TRBJ1-4; cdr3_nt: TGCAGTGCTAGTGTAAGAGCAACTAATGAAAAACTGTTTTTT; cdr3_aa: CSASVRATNEKLFF
v_call: TRBV10-3; d_call: TRBD1; clone_size: .; j_call: TRBJ2-6; cdr3_nt: TGTGCCATCAGTGGTGCAGGGGGCCCTTCTGGGGCCAACGTCCTGACTTTC; cdr3_aa: CAISGAGGPSGANVLTF
v_call: TRBV6-5; d_call: TRBD1; clone_size: .; j_call: TRBJ2-7; cdr3_nt: TGTGCCAGCAGGGGCCTCAGGGGGTACGAGCAGTACTTC; cdr3_aa: CASRGLRGYEQYF
v_call: TRBV19; d_call: .; clone_size: .; j_call: TRBJ2-1; cdr3_nt: TGTGCCAGTAGTCCGGGGCGGGGGCCCTACAATGAGCAGTTCTTC; cdr3_aa: CASSPGRGPYNEQFF
v_call: TRBV5-5; d_call: TRBD1; clone_size: .; j_call: TRBJ1-2; cdr3_nt: TGTGCCAGCAGCCCGGACAGGAACTATGGCTACACCTTC; cdr3_aa: CASSPDRNYGYTF
v_call: TRBV2; d_call: TRBD1; clone_size: .; j_call: TRBJ1-6; cdr3_nt: TGTGCCAGCAGTGGACGGGACAGGTTAAATTCACCCCTCCACTTT; cdr3_aa: CASSGRDRLNSPLHF
v_call: TRBV9; d_call: TRBD1; clone_size: once; j_call: TRBJ2-7; cdr3_nt: TGTGCCAGCAGCGTAGGCCCCCACCAATGGGGACAGAAGTCCTACGAGCAGTACTTC; cdr3_aa: CASSVGPHQWGQKSYEQYF
v_call: TRBV4-1; d_call: TRBD1; clone_size: few; j_call: TRBJ2-5; cdr3_nt: TGCGCCAGCAGCCACATTGAGGCCCTGGGACAGAACCAAGAGACCCAGTACTTC; cdr3_aa: CASSHIEALGQNQETQYF
v_call: TRBV7-9; d_call: .; clone_size: .; j_call: TRBJ1-5; cdr3_nt: TGTGCCAGCAGCTTAGTGGATCAGCCCCAGCATTTT; cdr3_aa: CASSLVDQPQHF
v_call: TRBV7-2; d_call: .; clone_size: .; j_call: TRBJ2-7; cdr3_nt: TGTGCCAGCAGCGGGGGGGCCAGGTACGAGCAGTACTTC; cdr3_aa: CASSGGARYEQYF